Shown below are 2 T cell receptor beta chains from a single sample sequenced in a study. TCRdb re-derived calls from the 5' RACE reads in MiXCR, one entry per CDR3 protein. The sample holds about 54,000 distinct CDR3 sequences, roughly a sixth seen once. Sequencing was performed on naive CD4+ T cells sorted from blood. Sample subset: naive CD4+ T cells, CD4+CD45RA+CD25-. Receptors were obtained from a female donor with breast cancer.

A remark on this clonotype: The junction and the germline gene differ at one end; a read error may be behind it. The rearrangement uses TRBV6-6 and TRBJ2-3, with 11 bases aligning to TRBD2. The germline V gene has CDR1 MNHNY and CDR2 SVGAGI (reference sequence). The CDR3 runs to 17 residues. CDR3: CANSTSLAGGFTDTQYF. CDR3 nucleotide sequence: TGTGCCAACAGTACGTCCCTAGCGGGAGGATTCACAGATACGCAGTATTTT.

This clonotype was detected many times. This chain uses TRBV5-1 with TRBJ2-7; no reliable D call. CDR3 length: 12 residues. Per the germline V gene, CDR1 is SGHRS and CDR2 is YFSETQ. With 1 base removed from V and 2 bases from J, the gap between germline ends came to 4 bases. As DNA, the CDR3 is TGCGCCAGCAGCTTGAACCCCTACGAGCAGTACTTC. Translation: CASSLNPYEQYF.